Given below is one T cell receptor beta chain in context. This entry belongs to a study of T cells in Graves' hyperthyroidism and ophthalmopathy. Researchers amplified the TCR beta CDR3 regions from RNA transcripts. With the HTBI primer set, the TCR CDR3 went through a first round of RT-PCR. One entry per CDR3 protein, called by TCRdb with MiXCR from the multiplex PCR reads. Altogether 200,000 to 250,000 distinct CDR3 sequences are present, 18% being singletons, with the ten largest covering around 43%. The CDR3 is made up of 16 amino acids. Trimming removed 2 bases at V and 0 bases at J, with 10 bases between.

Specimen: blood. The receptor comes from a man aged 35-49 years with Graves' hyperthyroidism. The V and J genes are TRBV12-3 or TRBV12-4 and TRBJ2-2; TRBD2 might be the D (5 bases). The CDR3 region is CASSLLGVTNTGELFF. Here the CDR3 DNA reads TGTGCCAGCAGTTTACTCGGGGTTACGAACACCGGGGAGCTGTTTTTT.